This TCR beta chain is from a study of monozygotic twins with inflammatory bowel disease. Eight separate reactions per sample yielded the cDNA. TCRdb re-called the 5' RACE reads; one entry per CDR3 protein, DNA not given. This sample's table has approximately 380,000 distinct CDR3 sequences. On this clonotype itself: The antigen remains unidentified.

Whole-study results and caveats: No repertoire similarity difference was seen between concordant and discordant twins; power was possibly limited.

The CDR3 is 13 amino acids. The rearrangement links TRBV12-3 or TRBV12-4 to TRBJ1-1. The sequencing input was blood. The clonotype originates from a human donor with ulcerative colitis or Crohn's disease, or a healthy co-twin of an affected twin (not recorded which). CDR3 sequence: CASSLGPHTEAFF.